These 31 T cell receptor beta chains were sequenced from one sample in a study of T cell repertoires in cytomegalovirus infection. No antigens are known for them. TCRdb reanalysed the reads using MiXCR and keeps one entry per CDR3 protein. The sample holds 84,000 or so distinct CDR3 sequences, roughly half seen once. The sample consisted of CD8+ T cells from cultured PBMCs, taken from culture after CMV antigen stimulation. The receptors derive from a human donor in good health (CMV status not recorded). Some clones in this sample may be carry-over from other donors' samples.

The gene calls are TRBV20-1 and TRBJ1-2; tentatively, D is TRBD1 (5 bases). V was clipped by 5 bases and J by 1 base, with 14 bases between them. This CDR3 comprises 14 residues. CDR1 and CDR2 from the germline V gene are DFQATT and SNEGSKA (reference sequence). The CDR3 region has the DNA TGCAGTGCTCTTCGGAGGGACCTTAACTATGGCTACACCTTC. This encodes CSALRRDLNYGYTF.

This clonotype has only a few counts. The gene calls are TRBV7-9 and TRBJ1-1; D is undetermined. CDR1 and CDR2 from the germline V gene are SEHNR and FQNEAQ (reference sequence). V gave up 2 bases and J gave up 0 bases, with 10 bases separating them. This CDR3 is built from 15 residues. The CDR3 DNA reads as TGTGCCAGCAGCTTACCTAGTGGGCTGAACACTGAAGCTTTCTTT. It yields the protein CASSLPSGLNTEAFF. Looking up the rest from reference TRBV7-9 and TRBJ1-1 gives the full variable domain: DTGVSQNPRHKITKRGQNVTFRCDPISEHNRLYWYRQTLGQGPEFLTYFQNEAQLEKSRLLSDRFSAERPKGSFSTLEIQRTEQGDSAMYLCASSLPSGLNTEAFFGQGTRLTVV.

This clonotype was observed many times. The chain employs TRBV7-2 and TRBJ2-2, with 9 bases matching TRBD2. The CDR3 has 16 residues. Germline trimming cut 2 bases from V and 4 bases from J; bases unmatched to any gene: 5. Germline CDR1 SGHTA, CDR2 FQGNSA. As DNA, the CDR3 is TGTGCCAGCAGCTTAAATGCGGGAGGGGCCACCGGGGAGCTGTTTTTT. Translation: CASSLNAGGATGELFF.

V and J are TRBV7-2 and TRBJ1-2; TRBD1 matches at 7 bases. V lost 6 bases, J lost 4 bases, and 8 bases stayed unmatched. Germline lookup yields CDR1 SGHTA and CDR2 FQGNSA. The CDR3 is made up of 14 amino acids. The DNA for the CDR3 is TGTGCCAGCAGTCGGAACAGGGGAGGCTATGGCTACACCTTC. As protein: CASSRNRGGYGYTF. Drawing the rest from reference TRBV7-2 and TRBJ1-2, the complete variable domain is GAGVSQSPSNKVTEKGKDVELRCDPISGHTALYWYRQSLGQGLEFLIYFQGNSAPDKSGLPSDRFSAERTGGSVSTLTIQRTQQEDSAVYLCASSRNRGGYGYTFGSGTRLTVV.

This clonotype was found a few times. The genes are TRBV7-6 and TRBJ1-2; no clear D gene. This CDR3 spans 16 amino acids. The germline V gene encodes CDR1 SGHVS and CDR2 FNYEAQ. Trimming took 2 bases from V and 0 from J, leaving 13 bases between them. The CDR3 loop reads CASSLLSGPTNYGYTF. CDR3 bases: TGTGCCAGCAGCTTATTAAGCGGGCCGACTAACTATGGCTACACCTTC.

This chain links TRBV6-5 with TRBJ2-1; 11 bases fit TRBD2. The CDR3 has 15 residues. Germline CDR1 reads MNHEY; CDR2 reads SVGAGI. The trim removed 6 bases at V and 2 bases at J, leaving 3 bases unmatched. CDR3 sequence (DNA): TGTGCCAGCAGATTAGCGGGAGGGCCCTACAATGAGCAGTTCTTC. Amino acids: CASRLAGGPYNEQFF.

The table lists this clonotype with many counts. DNA of the CDR3: TGTGCCAGCAGCTGGGACAGGAATCAGCCCCAGCATTTT. Translating it yields CASSWDRNQPQHF. The chain carries TRBV7-9 and TRBJ1-5; TRBD1 matches at 8 bases. V was pared by 4 bases and J by 4 bases, with 0 bases of the junction left unmatched. Germline lookup yields CDR1 SEHNR and CDR2 FQNEAQ (reference sequence). The CDR3 sequence is 13 residues long.

This chain joins TRBV28 and TRBJ1-5; 9 bases are shared with TRBD1. CDR1 MDHEN and CDR2 SYDVKM come from the germline V gene. The length of the CDR3 is 14 residues. Trimming cost V 7 bases and J 7 bases; bases outside gene matches: 8. The CDR3 is CASTQTGGRQPQHF. The CDR3 DNA follows: TGTGCCAGCACCCAAACAGGGGGCCGCCAGCCCCAGCATTTT.

The chain is built from TRBV7-8 and TRBJ2-3; D call uncertain. From germline, CDR1 is SGHVS and CDR2 FQNEAQ. The CDR3 is 15 amino acids. V was pared by 2 bases and J by 1 base, with 10 bases between. As DNA, the CDR3 is TGTGCCAGCAGCTTAACCCGACTGGGCACAGATACGCAGTATTTT. Amino acids: CASSLTRLGTDTQYF.

The V gene is TRBV11-2, the J gene TRBJ2-7; D uncertain. The ends were cut back, 5 bases at V and 3 bases at J, with 5 bases in the middle. The germline CDR1 and CDR2 sequences are SGHAT and FQNNGV. CDR3 length: 11 residues. The CDR3 is CASSPVYEQYF. The CDR3 nucleotides are TGTGCCAGCAGCCCGGTCTACGAGCAGTACTTC.

The rearrangement links TRBV10-3 to TRBJ2-7; TRBD1 matches at 7 bases. J was trimmed by 0 bases and V by 0 bases; bases with no gene match: 5. Per germline, CDR1 ENHRY and CDR2 SYGVKD. The CDR3 has 16 amino acids. The CDR3 coding sequence is TGTGCCATCAGTGAGTCCGAGGGACAGACCTCCTACGAGCAGTACTTC. This sequence encodes CAISESEGQTSYEQYF.

The rearrangement uses TRBV6-4 and TRBJ2-3; D tentatively fits TRBD1 or TRBD2 (6 bases each). CDR3 size: 17 residues. V lost 7 bases, J lost 2 bases, and 22 bases lay in between. Germline CDR1 is MRHNA and CDR2 is SNTAGT. CDR3 sequence (DNA): TGTGCCAGCAATCATCCGGGGGCGGCGGGCCTCACAGATACGCAGTATTTT. Translating gives CASNHPGAAGLTDTQYF.

The genes are TRBV6-1 and TRBJ1-3; the D gene is possibly TRBD1 (6 bases). Germline lookup yields CDR1 MNHNS and CDR2 SASEGT. There are 14 residues in the CDR3. V was shortened by 6 bases and J by 0 bases, with 9 bases between the two germline ends. The DNA of the CDR3 is TGTGCCAGCAGCCTGGACAGCTCTGGAAACACCATATATTTT. The encoded protein is CASSLDSSGNTIYF.

This clonotype was seen more than once but under ten times. The J gene is TRBJ2-3, the V gene TRBV5-4, with a tentative D call TRBD1 (6 bases). The germline V gene has CDR1 SGHNT and CDR2 YYREEE (reference sequence). The CDR3 runs 17 residues. Trimming removed 4 bases at V and 0 bases at J, with 18 bases between. CDR3 protein: CASSDGLQGPSTDTQYF. Here the CDR3 DNA reads TGTGCCAGCAGCGACGGTCTACAGGGACCTAGCACAGATACGCAGTATTTT.

This clonotype has more than one count but fewer than ten. The V gene is TRBV7-2, the J gene TRBJ2-2; D is uncertain. Per germline, CDR1 SGHTA and CDR2 FQGNSA. Trimming took 7 bases from V and 1 from J, leaving 16 bases between them. The CDR3 runs 16 residues. CDR3 protein: CASNLASPMNTGELFF. Here the CDR3 DNA reads TGTGCCAGCAATCTGGCGAGTCCTATGAACACCGGGGAGCTGTTTTTT.

The rearrangement links TRBV4-1 to TRBJ2-7, with 9 bases aligning to TRBD1. The CDR3 runs 13 residues. V was pared by 3 bases and J by 3 bases, with 0 bases of the junction left unmatched. Germline CDR1 and CDR2: MGHRA and YSYEKL. The CDR3 protein is CASSQDRGYEQYF. The DNA for the CDR3 is TGCGCCAGCAGCCAGGACAGGGGCTACGAGCAGTACTTC.

This clonotype was observed a handful of times. V usage is TRBV6-1 and J usage is TRBJ1-2; D ambiguous. From germline, CDR1 is MNHNS and CDR2 SASEGT. The CDR3 is 16 residues long. Deletions cut 8 bases from V and 0 bases from J, with 19 bases between. The CDR3 loop reads CASPGDFELPNYGYTF. CDR3 DNA: TGTGCCAGCCCCGGAGACTTCGAACTTCCTAACTATGGCTACACCTTC.

The chain recombines TRBV10-3 with TRBJ1-2; D is possibly TRBD1 (6 bases). This CDR3 contains 14 residues. CDR1 and CDR2 from the germline V gene are ENHRY and SYGVKD. Trimming cost V 8 bases and J 6 bases, with 19 bases left between them. CDR3 sequence: CAIWDPMGADGYTF. In nucleotides, the CDR3 is TGTGCCATCTGGGATCCTATGGGGGCGGATGGCTACACCTTC.

Regarding this clonotype: The junction shows a germline mismatch at one end, possibly a read error. V usage is TRBV5-3 and J usage is TRBJ2-1; D might be TRBD1 or TRBD2, each matching 6 bases. TRBV5-3 is an ORF; its function is uncertain. The CDR3 runs to 14 residues. CDR3 sequence: CASSLEGGGNEQFF. Here the CDR3 DNA reads TGTGCCAGCAGCTTGGAAGGGGGAGGAAATGAGCAGTTCTTC.

V usage is TRBV20-1 and J usage is TRBJ2-7, with D unclear. Germline loops: CDR1 DFQATT, CDR2 SNEGSKA (reference sequence). The CDR3 has 14 residues. V lost 6 bases and J 1 base, leaving 16 bases between the germline ends. The CDR3 nucleotides are TGCAGTGCCCACGGAAGACTTCCATCCTACGAGCAGTACTTC. The encoded protein is CSAHGRLPSYEQYF.

The genes are TRBV13 and TRBJ2-7; D may be TRBD1 or TRBD2 (5 bases each). Trimming shortened V by 5 bases and J by 1 base, and 15 bases separated the two germline ends. Germline V gene data show CDR1 as PRHDT and CDR2 as FYEKMQ (reference sequence). This CDR3 spans 15 amino acids. The CDR3 is CASSTAGTASYEQYF. Here the CDR3 DNA reads TGTGCCAGCAGCACCGCCGGGACGGCTTCCTACGAGCAGTACTTC.

This sequence joins TRBV12-3 or TRBV12-4 and TRBJ1-1; perhaps TRBD1 as D (5 bases). V was clipped by 5 bases and J by 2 bases, with 21 bases between them. CDR3 length equals 17 residues. In DNA form, the CDR3 reads TGTGCCAGCAGTGAACCCGGGGCCTCCTCTTCTAACACTGAAGCTTTCTTT. Amino acids: CASSEPGASSSNTEAFF.

This clonotype was seen only a few times. The V gene is TRBV7-8, the J gene TRBJ1-3; tentative D call: TRBD1 (6 bases). V dropped 5 bases and J dropped 0 bases, with 17 bases sitting between them. Germline V CDR1 and CDR2: SGHVS, FQNEAQ. This CDR3 has 17 residues. Here the CDR3 reads CASSPLMGARSGNTIYF. Written as DNA, the CDR3 is TGTGCCAGCAGCCCTTTGATGGGGGCACGCTCTGGAAACACCATATATTTT.

This clonotype was counted once. The genes are TRBV6-1 and TRBJ2-5, with 8 bases fitting TRBD1. V shed 4 bases, J shed 1 base, and the junction held 5 bases outside the gene matches. Germline CDR1 is MNHNS and CDR2 is SASEGT. This CDR3 contains 15 residues. CDR3 bases: TGTGCCAGCAGTGTTCGGGACAGGAGCCAAGAGACCCAGTACTTC. Its protein is CASSVRDRSQETQYF.

The rearrangement links TRBV7-9 to TRBJ2-1; TRBD2 aligns across 12 bases. CDR3 length equals 16 residues. Germline V gene sequence: CDR1 SEHNR, CDR2 FQNEAQ (reference sequence). V was pared by 4 bases and J by 5 bases, with 6 bases of the junction left unmatched. The DNA of the CDR3 is TGTGCCAGCAGCTCCCGGACTAGCGGGATCAACAATGAGCAGTTCTTC. Translated: CASSSRTSGINNEQFF.

V is TRBV27 and J is TRBJ1-5, with 8 bases that match TRBD1. This CDR3 is 14 amino acids long. The V and J ends lost 6 bases and 5 bases, in that order; junction bases with no gene match: 6. Germline V gene sequence: CDR1 MNHEY, CDR2 SMNVEV (reference sequence). The chain's CDR3 is CASSPGQAYQPQHF. The CDR3 DNA reads as TGTGCCAGCAGCCCGGGACAGGCCTATCAGCCCCAGCATTTT.

V is TRBV7-3 and J is TRBJ2-3, with D possibly being TRBD2 (5 bases). V lost 6 bases to trimming and J lost 1 base, with 17 bases between them. The germline CDR1 and CDR2 sequences are SGHTA and FQGTGA. The CDR3 extends over 16 amino acids. The CDR3 protein is CASRPGNGLGTDTQYF. CDR3 nucleotides: TGTGCCAGCAGGCCGGGGAACGGTCTGGGCACAGATACGCAGTATTTT.

This clonotype appeared once. This chain connects TRBV4-1 to TRBJ2-5; maybe TRBD2 (7 bases). Trimming stripped 4 bases from V and 1 base from J, with 16 bases between. CDR3 length: 16 amino acids. Looked up from germline, CDR1 is MGHRA and CDR2 is YSYEKL. This CDR3 is CASSRLGGEAQETQYF. CDR3 DNA sequence: TGCGCCAGCAGCCGCCTAGGGGGGGAGGCCCAAGAGACCCAGTACTTC.

This clonotype has only a few counts. The V call is TRBV6-1, the J call TRBJ1-6; no clear D gene. Trimming shortened V by 4 bases and J by 0 bases, and 10 bases separated the two germline ends. In germline, CDR1 is MNHNS, CDR2 SASEGT. CDR3 length: 16 residues. The CDR3 DNA reads TGTGCCAGCAGTGGTAGTCTTAGCTCCTATAATTCACCCCTCCACTTT. Translation: CASSGSLSSYNSPLHF.

This clonotype was seen just once. The V call is TRBV27, the J call TRBJ1-2; TRBD1 matches at 7 bases. Germline-derived CDR1 and CDR2 are MNHEY and SMNVEV (reference sequence). This CDR3 contains 13 residues. The trim removed 7 bases at V and 5 bases at J, leaving 7 bases unmatched. The DNA of the CDR3 is TGTGCCAGCAAGGGGGCCAGTCTTTATGGCTACACCTTC. It encodes CASKGASLYGYTF.

The chain links TRBV20-1 to TRBJ2-2; TRBD1 or TRBD2 may be the D gene (5 bases each). CDR1 is DFQATT and CDR2 is SNEGSKA in the germline V gene (reference sequence). This CDR3 has 16 amino acids. Deletions cut 4 bases from V and 6 bases from J, with 21 bases between. The CDR3 nucleotides read TGCAGTGCTACCCCACCGAGAGGGATCAGGGCCGGGGAGCTGTTTTTT. Encoded protein: CSATPPRGIRAGELFF.